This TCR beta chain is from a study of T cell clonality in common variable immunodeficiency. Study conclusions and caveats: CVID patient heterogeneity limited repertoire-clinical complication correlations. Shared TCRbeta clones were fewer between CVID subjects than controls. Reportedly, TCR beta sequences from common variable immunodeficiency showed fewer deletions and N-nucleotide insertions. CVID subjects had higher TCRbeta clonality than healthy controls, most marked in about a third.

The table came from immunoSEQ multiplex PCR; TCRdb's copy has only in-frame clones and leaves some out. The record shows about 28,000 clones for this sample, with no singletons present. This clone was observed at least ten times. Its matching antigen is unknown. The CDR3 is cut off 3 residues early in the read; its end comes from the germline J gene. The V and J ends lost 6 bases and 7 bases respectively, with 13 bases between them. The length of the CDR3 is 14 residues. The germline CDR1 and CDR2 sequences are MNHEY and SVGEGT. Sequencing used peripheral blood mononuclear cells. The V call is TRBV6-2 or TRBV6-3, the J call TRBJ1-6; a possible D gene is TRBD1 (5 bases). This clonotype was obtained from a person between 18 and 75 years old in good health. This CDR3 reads CASSGHLGNSPLHF. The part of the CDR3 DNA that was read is TGTGCCAGCAGCGGACACCTTGGGAATTCACCC.